The source of this T cell receptor (beta chain) is a study of graft-versus-host responses after intestinal transplantation. On the study more broadly: Transplants given to recipients were multivisceral, liver-intestinal, or isolated intestinal.

Sequencing was performed with immunoSEQ multiplex PCR; in TCRdb, only in-frame clones are kept and a portion is missing. The data contain approximately 32,000 clones, 90% to 95% of them seen just once; the ten biggest clones take up approximately 0.71%. V gave up 0 bases and J gave up 4 bases, with 4 bases separating them. The CDR3 is 13 residues long. Germline loops: CDR1 MNHEY, CDR2 SVGAGI. The chain recombines TRBV6-5 with TRBJ2-1; D is unclear. The sample here was PBMCs, taken 16 days after intestinal transplant. The clonotype was recovered from a human patient who received an intestinal transplant, so some T cells may come from the graft donor. CDR3 protein: CASSYSMYNEQFF. The CDR3 nucleotides read TGTGCCAGCAGTTACTCGATGTACAATGAGCAGTTCTTC.